This T cell receptor (beta chain) was documented in a study of OX40 agonist ivuxolimab in advanced cancers. Generated by immunoSEQ multiplex PCR, the TCRdb table keeps only in-frame clones and is missing some. This table holds 40,000 to 60,000 clones, 85% found once. The CDR3 loop spans 14 amino acids. Germline CDR1 and CDR2: SGHKS and YYEKEE (reference sequence). J was trimmed by 2 bases and V by 5 bases; bases with no gene match: 7. The chain couples TRBV5-5 to TRBJ2-7, with 7 bases matching TRBD1. The source was CD4+ or CD8+ T cells sorted from blood, collected in a trial of the OX40 agonist ivuxolimab. The source of this sequence is an adult with an advanced solid tumor such as melanoma, head and neck, liver or kidney cancer. The CDR3 is CASSYSQGAYEQYV. CDR3 bases: TGTGCCAGCAGTTACTCTCAGGGGGCCTACGAGCAGTACGTC.